Here is one TCR beta chain with its context. Its antigen is not identified. The sample belongs to a study of somatic mutations in cytotoxic T cells in rheumatoid arthritis. This table comes from immunoSEQ multiplex PCR, and its TCRdb copy is limited to in-frame clones, with some not included. The sample has 15,000 to 20,000 clones, over 65% seen once. Study observations and caveats: Unknown were the antigen targets of the expanded CD8+ clones. Relative to age-matched healthy controls, rheumatoid arthritis patients did not differ significantly in CD8+ T-cell clonality.

The CDR3 contains 15 residues. Trimming removed 2 bases at V and 0 bases at J, with 7 bases between. Germline CDR1 and CDR2: SGHTA and FQGTGA. The chain links TRBV7-3 to TRBJ2-2; a weak D match, TRBD1 (6 bases). Sequencing was performed on CD8+ T cells sorted from blood. The TCR sequence derives from a man between 60 and 70 years old in good health. The CDR3 loop reads CASSLQGTNTGELFF. The CDR3 region has the DNA TGTGCCAGCAGCTTACAGGGGACGAACACCGGGGAGCTGTTTTTT.